This T cell receptor beta chain appears in the sequencing data of a study of T cells in Graves' hyperthyroidism and ophthalmopathy. This clonotype was counted ten times or more. CDR3 length equals 10 residues. CDR1 and CDR2 from the germline V gene are MNHNS and SASEGT. V gave up 10 bases and J gave up 0 bases, with 4 bases separating them. Amplification of TCR beta CDR3 regions was performed using RNA transcripts as template. A set of HTBI primers served as the primers for a first-round RT-PCR of the TCR CDR3. TCRdb fed the multiplex PCR reads into MiXCR, producing one record per CDR3 protein. The sample records about 350,000 distinct CDR3 sequences, 19% being singletons.

V usage is TRBV6-1 and J usage is TRBJ2-7; no definite D call. Sequenced: blood. The TCR sequence derives from a woman younger than 30 with Graves' hyperthyroidism. The CDR3 sequence: CATSSYEQYF. Here the CDR3 DNA reads TGTGCCACGAGCTCCTACGAGCAGTACTTC.